These 17 T cell receptor beta chains were all obtained from the same sample, sequenced in a study of shared clonotypes between healthy human individuals. Repertoires were generated with immunoSEQ multiplex PCR, while TCRdb's copy carries only in-frame clones and drops some. Among some 1.5 million clones listed, roughly 96% were seen once. Source material: naive CD4+ T cells sorted from blood. Subset noted: CD45RA+ positively selected. These receptors were collected from a man aged 30 to 45 in good health.

The rearrangement joins TRBV5-1 to TRBJ2-6, with D perhaps matching TRBD1 (6 bases). V was trimmed by 0 bases and J by 0 bases, leaving 10 bases between them. This CDR3 has 17 amino acids. Germline V gene data show CDR1 as SGHRS and CDR2 as YFSETQ. CDR3 residues: CASSLGTDYSGANVLTF. CDR3 coding DNA: TGCGCCAGCAGCTTGGGGACAGACTACTCTGGGGCCAACGTCCTGACTTTC.

This chain joins TRBV10-2 and TRBJ2-7, with 7 bases fitting TRBD2. CDR1 is WSHSY, CDR2 SAAADI, per germline. The CDR3 contains 15 residues. The V segment lost 6 bases and the J segment 0 bases; nucleotides outside the gene matches: 8. CDR3 in amino acids: CASREGGPPSYEQYF. The CDR3 DNA is TGCGCCAGCAGGGAGGGAGGGCCCCCCTCCTACGAGCAGTACTTC.

The chain links TRBV11-3 to TRBJ2-2; D may be TRBD1 (6 bases). CDR1 SGHNT and CDR2 YENEEA come from the germline V gene. The CDR3 length is 15 residues. Trimming shortened V by 7 bases and J by 1 base, and 13 bases separated the two germline ends. CDR3 DNA: TGTGCCAGCACCCCGGGACATGAGAACACCGGGGAGCTGTTTTTT. It yields the protein CASTPGHENTGELFF.

This chain connects TRBV6-6 to TRBJ1-1; D is unresolved. CDR3 length equals 13 residues. The germline V and J ends were trimmed by 7 bases and 4 bases, with 13 bases remaining between them. Germline V gene lookup returns CDR1 MNHNY and CDR2 SVGAGI (reference sequence). The DNA for the CDR3 is TGTGCCAGCATCCTCGTTGCAGGCACTGAAGCTTTCTTT. Translating gives CASILVAGTEAFF.

The chain links TRBV18 to TRBJ1-4; no reliable D call. From germline, CDR1 is KGHSH and CDR2 LQKENI. This CDR3 is built from 13 residues. The germline V and J ends were trimmed by 4 bases and 7 bases, with 10 bases remaining between them. In DNA, the CDR3 is TGTGCCAGCTCACGGTCGGCCGTTGAAAAACTGTTTTTT. This codes for CASSRSAVEKLFF. The variable domain in full, completed from reference TRBV18 and TRBJ1-4, reads NAGVMQNPRHLVRRRGQEARLRCSPMKGHSHVYWYRQLPEEGLKFMVYLQKENIIDESGMPKERFSAEFPKEGPSILRIQQVVRGDSAAYFCASSRSAVEKLFFGSGTQLSVL.

This chain's CDR3 is CASTATGNSGANVLTF. DNA for the CDR3: TGCGCCAGCACAGCCACAGGGAACTCTGGGGCCAACGTCCTGACTTTC. The chain has TRBV5-1 and TRBJ2-6, with a tentative D call TRBD1 (6 bases). This CDR3 is 16 amino acids long. V dropped 6 bases and J dropped 0 bases, with 13 bases sitting between them. Germline V gene sequence: CDR1 SGHRS, CDR2 YFSETQ.

The chain carries TRBV12-5 and TRBJ1-2; 7 positions agree with TRBD1. The V and J ends lost 3 bases and 7 bases, in that order; junction bases with no gene match: 5. In germline, CDR1 is LGHNT, CDR2 FRNRAP. The CDR3 extends over 13 amino acids. CDR3 loop: CASGLDRVLGYTF. CDR3 DNA: TGTGCTAGTGGTTTAGACAGGGTACTTGGCTACACCTTC.

The chain joins TRBV7-9 to TRBJ2-5, with TRBD2 as a possible D gene (6 bases). Germline-derived CDR1 and CDR2 are SEHNR and FQNEAQ (reference sequence). The CDR3 is 15 residues long. V was shortened by 1 base and J by 5 bases, with 14 bases between the two germline ends. CDR3 DNA: TGTGCCAGCAGCTTAGTTGAGGGAGGATGGGAGACCCAGTACTTC. Its protein product is CASSLVEGGWETQYF.

The chain links TRBV2 to TRBJ1-1; TRBD1 is a possible D gene (6 bases). Germline V CDR1 and CDR2: SNHLY, FYNNEI. The CDR3 covers 15 residues. V shed 7 bases and J shed 1 base, with 16 bases lying between them. The CDR3 nucleotides read TGTGCCAGCAAGGGGGGTGGCATTCCGAACACTGAAGCTTTCTTT. Translating it yields CASKGGGIPNTEAFF.

The V and J genes are TRBV5-1 and TRBJ2-5; D unresolved. The germline gives CDR1 SGHRS, CDR2 YFSETQ. This CDR3 is built from 14 residues. V dropped 0 bases and J dropped 1 base, with 7 bases sitting between them. The CDR3 DNA is TGCGCCAGCAGCTTGGGGGATTTCCAAGAGACCCAGTACTTC. Its protein product is CASSLGDFQETQYF.

This rearrangement joins TRBV2 to TRBJ2-2, with D possibly being TRBD2 (6 bases). CDR3 size: 15 residues. V dropped 3 bases and J dropped 3 bases, with 11 bases sitting between them. Germline V lookup: CDR1 SNHLY, CDR2 FYNNEI. The CDR3 spells CASSDPAGYTGELFF. CDR3 coding DNA: TGTGCCAGCAGTGATCCGGCGGGATACACCGGGGAGCTGTTTTTT.

The chain links TRBV7-2 to TRBJ2-7, with 8 bases that match TRBD2. Germline loops: CDR1 SGHTA, CDR2 FQGNSA. Trimming took 6 bases from V and 3 from J; bases not matched to a gene: 10. The CDR3 is 15 amino acids. The CDR3 spells CASRLSAGAYYEQYF. CDR3 nucleotide sequence: TGTGCCAGCAGACTGTCAGCGGGAGCCTACTACGAGCAGTACTTC.

The chain uses TRBV25-1 and TRBJ1-2; D is unresolved. From germline, CDR1 is MGHDK and CDR2 SYGVNS. V was clipped by 7 bases and J by 3 bases, with 9 bases between them. The CDR3 is made up of 12 amino acids. This CDR3 is CASTPGDYGYTF. The CDR3 nucleotides are TGTGCCAGCACGCCCGGTGACTATGGCTACACCTTC.

The chain has TRBV6-6 and TRBJ1-5, with D possibly being TRBD1 (5 bases). The CDR3 is 15 residues long. CDR1 and CDR2 (germline): MNHNY, SVGAGI (reference sequence). V lost 4 bases to trimming and J lost 2 bases, with 12 bases between them. The CDR3 coding sequence is TGTGCCAGCAGTTCCGGTGGGGGGGGCAATCAGCCCCAGCATTTT. This encodes CASSSGGGGNQPQHF.

The rearrangement links TRBV18 to TRBJ2-3; no definite D call. Trimming removed 3 bases from V and 11 bases from J, with 21 bases in between. The length of the CDR3 is 15 residues. The germline CDR1 and CDR2 sequences are KGHSH and LQKENI. CDR3 loop: CASSPMESAQSEQYF. The CDR3 nucleotides read TGTGCCAGCTCACCGATGGAATCCGCTCAATCCGAGCAGTATTTT.

The V and J genes are TRBV19 and TRBJ2-7; either TRBD1 or TRBD2 may supply D (5 bases each). Germline V gives CDR1 LNHDA, CDR2 SQIVND (reference sequence). The germline V and J ends were trimmed by 6 bases and 3 bases, with 12 bases remaining between them. This CDR3 contains 13 residues. CDR3 protein: CASSEGRSYEQYF. As DNA, the CDR3 is TGTGCCAGTAGCGAGGGACGGAGCTACGAGCAGTACTTC.

The CDR3 protein is CASSPTGHPYEQYF. DNA of the CDR3: TGTGCCAGCTCACCGACAGGGCATCCCTACGAGCAGTACTTC. The V call is TRBV18, the J call TRBJ2-7; 7 bases map to TRBD1. The CDR3 sequence is 14 residues long. Germline V CDR1 and CDR2: KGHSH, LQKENI. V was pared by 3 bases and J by 2 bases, with 4 bases of the junction left unmatched.